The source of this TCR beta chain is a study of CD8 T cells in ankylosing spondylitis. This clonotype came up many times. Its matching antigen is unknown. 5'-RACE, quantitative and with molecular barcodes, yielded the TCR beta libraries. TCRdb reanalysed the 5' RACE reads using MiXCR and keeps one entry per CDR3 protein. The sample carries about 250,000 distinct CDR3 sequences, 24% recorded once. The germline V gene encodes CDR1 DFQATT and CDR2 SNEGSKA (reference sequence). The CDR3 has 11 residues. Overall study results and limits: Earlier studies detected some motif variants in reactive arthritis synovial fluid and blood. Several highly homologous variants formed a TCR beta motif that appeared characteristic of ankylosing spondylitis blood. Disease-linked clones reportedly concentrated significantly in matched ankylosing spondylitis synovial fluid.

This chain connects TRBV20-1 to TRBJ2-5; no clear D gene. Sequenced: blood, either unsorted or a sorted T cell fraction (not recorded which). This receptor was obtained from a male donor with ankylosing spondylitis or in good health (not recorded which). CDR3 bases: TGCAGCGGCGGTAGACAAGAGACCCAGTACTTC. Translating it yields CSGGRQETQYF.